Included here is one TCR beta chain sequence, with context. Other DNA sequences from this sample encode an identical CDR3 as well. These data come from a study of control samples from healthy donors and cancer patients. Only in-frame clones appear in the TCRdb table, and some are missing; sequencing was by immunoSEQ multiplex PCR. The table lists 260,000 or so clones, about four fifths of them singletons. The CDR3 is 11 residues long. Looked up from germline, CDR1 is DFQATT and CDR2 is SNEGSKA (reference sequence). V lost 5 bases to trimming and J lost 4 bases, with 8 bases between them. The J gene is TRBJ2-5, the V gene TRBV20-1; D is perhaps TRBD2 (7 bases). The specimen sequenced was PBMCs. The clonotype was recovered from a woman aged 60-70 years with lung cancer. The CDR3 protein is CSAGGAETQYF. The CDR3 nucleotides read TGCAGTGCTGGGGGGGCAGAGACCCAGTACTTC.